The clone carrying this T cell receptor (beta chain) turned up a few times. The sample belongs to a study of CD8 T cells in ankylosing spondylitis. Looked up from germline, CDR1 is DFQATT and CDR2 is SNEGSKA (reference sequence). V lost 5 bases, J lost 0 bases, and 8 bases lay in between. CDR3 length: 14 residues. TCRdb used MiXCR to reprocess the 5' RACE reads, holding one entry per CDR3 protein. The data contain 200,000 to 250,000 distinct CDR3 sequences, roughly 32% of them singletons. J is TRBJ1-6 and V is TRBV20-1; possible D gene TRBD1, 5 bases. The receptor was isolated from a male donor with ankylosing spondylitis or in good health (not recorded which). Sequenced input: blood, either unsorted or a sorted T cell fraction (not recorded which). This chain's CDR3 is CSAFGGSYNSPLHF. The CDR3 region has the DNA TGCAGTGCTTTCGGGGGCTCCTATAATTCACCCCTCCACTTT.